This is a list of T cell receptor beta chains from one sample in a study of cytomegalovirus exposure and HLA in healthy donors. Method: immunoSEQ multiplex PCR; TCRdb's copy keeps in-frame clones and lacks some. The table has roughly 86,000 clones, 50% to 75% seen once; the top ten hold 3% to 5%. The sequenced sample was PBMCs. These receptors originate from a man aged 30 to 39 in good health and CMV-seronegative. Each CDR3 is given with its conserved first and last residue. Each record gives: D gene, J gene, clone size, V gene, CDR3 protein, CDR3 DNA. D genes are given only for firm matches. The size entry is marked missing in some rows and otherwise reads once, few, many or a size class.

>NA|TRBJ2-3|NA|TRBV7-2
CASSLMGGRTDTQYF
TGTGCCAGCAGCTTGATGGGGGGGCGCACAGATACGCAGTATTTT
>NA|TRBJ2-2|NA|TRBV2
CASARTGELFF
TGTGCCAGCGCTAGGACCGGGGAGCTGTTTTTT
>TRBD2|TRBJ2-2|NA|TRBV12-5
CASGLVTSGRNTGELFF
TGTGCTAGTGGTTTGGTAACTAGCGGGAGAAACACCGGGGAGCTGTTTTTT
>NA|TRBJ1-2|NA|TRBV5-1
CASSLDGADYGYTF
TGCGCCAGCAGCTTGGATGGGGCCGACTATGGCTACACCTTC
>TRBD2|TRBJ2-7|few|TRBV6-6
CASKAREGGEQYF
TGTGCCAGCAAGGCGCGGGAGGGGGGCGAGCAGTACTTC
>NA|TRBJ2-2|NA|TRBV19
CASSIRDTKPSTGELFF
TGTGCCAGTAGTATCCGGGACACAAAGCCGAGCACCGGGGAGCTGTTTTTT
>NA|TRBJ1-2|NA|TRBV5-1
CASSLSFSTGDVNYGYTF
TGCGCCAGCAGCTTGAGTTTCTCGACAGGTGACGTTAACTATGGCTACACCTTC
>NA|TRBJ2-2|NA|TRBV4-2
CASSQEDAGTMDTGELFF
TGTGCCAGCAGCCAAGAAGATGCCGGGACAATGGACACCGGGGAGCTGTTTTTT
>TRBD2|TRBJ2-1|NA|TRBV7-3
CASSLTSGTSGTRGQFF
TGTGCCAGCAGCTTAACTTCCGGGACTAGCGGGACGAGGGGGCAGTTCTTC
>NA|TRBJ1-2|NA|TRBV2
CASSAGTPYYGYTF
TGTGCCAGCAGCGCCGGGACTCCGTACTATGGCTACACCTTC
>NA|TRBJ1-1|NA|TRBV6-5
CASHRQLNTEAFF
TGTGCCAGCCACAGACAGTTGAACACTGAAGCTTTCTTT
>NA|TRBJ2-1|once|TRBV21-1
CASSKVRRRDNEQFF
TGTGCCAGCAGCAAAGTGAGGAGACGGGATAATGAGCAGTTCTTC
>NA|TRBJ2-1|NA|TRBV11-2
CASSPLRGYNEQFF
TGTGCCAGCAGCCCCCTCCGGGGCTACAATGAGCAGTTCTTC
>NA|TRBJ2-7|NA|TRBV10-1
CASSELASYEQYF
TGCGCCAGCAGTGAACTAGCCTCCTACGAGCAGTACTTC
>TRBD2|TRBJ2-5|NA|TRBV19
CASSILSGGDQETQYF
TGTGCCAGTAGTATCCTGAGCGGGGGCGACCAAGAGACCCAGTACTTC
>TRBD1|TRBJ1-2|NA|TRBV9
CASSDDRGRGYGYTF
TGTGCCAGCAGCGACGACAGGGGGCGCGGGTATGGCTACACCTTC
>NA|TRBJ2-1|NA|TRBV28
CASSSPAAPNSYNEQFF
TGTGCCAGCAGTTCCCCGGCGGCCCCGAACTCCTACAATGAGCAGTTCTTC
>TRBD1|TRBJ2-5|once|TRBV11-2
CASIPLRGQQETQYF
TGTGCCAGCATCCCCTTAAGGGGGCAACAAGAGACCCAGTACTTC
>NA|TRBJ2-1|NA|TRBV11-1
CASSVDRDNEQFF
TGTGCCAGCAGCGTTGACAGAGACAATGAGCAGTTCTTC
>NA|TRBJ2-7|NA|TRBV29-1
CSVGSGYEQYF
TGCAGCGTTGGATCAGGGTACGAGCAGTACTTC
>NA|TRBJ2-3|NA|TRBV19
CASTKTLGTDTQYF
TGTGCCAGTACCAAAACACTAGGTACAGATACGCAGTATTTT
>TRBD1|TRBJ2-7|NA|TRBV6-1
CASSRPTGGYEQYF
TGTGCCAGCAGTAGACCGACAGGGGGGTACGAGCAGTACTTC
>TRBD1|TRBJ2-7|NA|TRBV5-1
CASSPTGGGVQYF
TGCGCCAGCAGCCCGACAGGGGGCGGTGTGCAGTACTTC
>NA|TRBJ1-1|few|TRBV9
CASSVSGVFGDTEAFF
TGTGCCAGCAGCGTATCAGGGGTATTTGGAGACACTGAAGCTTTCTTT
>TRBD1|TRBJ2-1|NA|TRBV28
CASSFYRGPYNEQFF
TGTGCCAGCAGTTTTTACAGGGGGCCCTACAATGAGCAGTTCTTC
>NA|TRBJ1-1|NA|TRBV18
CASSPSAGEAFF
TGTGCCAGCTCACCCTCAGCGGGGGAAGCTTTCTTT
>TRBD2|TRBJ2-7|NA|TRBV28
CASSPPRTSAYEQYF
TGTGCCAGCAGTCCCCCCCGGACTAGCGCGTACGAGCAGTACTTC
>NA|TRBJ2-7|once|TRBV5-4
CASSVPGPFEQYF
TGTGCCAGCAGCGTCCCGGGTCCCTTCGAGCAGTACTTC
>TRBD1|TRBJ1-2|NA|TRBV7-2
CASSPRQGANYGYTF
TGTGCCAGCAGCCCGCGACAGGGGGCGAACTACGGCTACACCTTC
>TRBD2|TRBJ2-3|few|TRBV7-3
CASSSPGLGADTQYF
TGTGCCAGCAGCTCGCCGGGACTAGGTGCAGATACGCAGTATTTT
>TRBD2|TRBJ2-2|few|TRBV4-1
CASSRYQSTSGSANTGELFF
TGCGCCAGCAGCCGCTACCAGTCTACTAGCGGGAGTGCGAACACCGGGGAGCTGTTTTTT
>TRBD1|TRBJ1-1|NA|TRBV28
CASREGGQNTEAFF
TGTGCCAGCAGGGAAGGGGGCCAGAACACTGAAGCTTTCTTT
>NA|TRBJ2-7|NA|TRBV7-9
CASSKGLQSYEQYF
TGTGCCAGCAGCAAGGGACTTCAATCCTACGAGCAGTACTTC
>NA|TRBJ1-2|NA|TRBV9
CASSVSVNYGYTF
TGTGCCAGCAGCGTATCGGTGAACTATGGCTACACCTTC
>TRBD2|TRBJ2-3|NA|TRBV9
CASSARASGGAVDTQYF
TGTGCCAGCAGCGCAAGGGCTAGCGGGGGGGCCGTAGATACGCAGTATTTT
>NA|TRBJ2-7|NA|TRBV28
CASSRRGRSYEQYF
TGTGCCAGCAGCCGCAGGGGAAGGTCCTACGAGCAGTACTTC
>NA|TRBJ2-7|NA|TRBV5-1
CASSLDGFYEQYF
TGCGCCAGCAGCTTGGATGGCTTCTACGAGCAGTACTTC
>TRBD2|TRBJ2-7|NA|TRBV5-4
CASSTAGGAYEQYF
TGTGCCAGCAGCACAGCGGGAGGGGCGTACGAGCAGTACTTC
>TRBD2|TRBJ2-1|NA|TRBV6-1
CASRAGGPVDEQFF
TGTGCCAGCAGGGCGGGAGGGCCGGTAGATGAGCAGTTCTTC
>NA|TRBJ1-6|NA|TRBV6-1
CASRLSSYNSPLHF
TGTGCCAGCAGACTGAGCTCCTATAATTCACCCCTCCACTTT
>NA|TRBJ2-1|NA|TRBV2
CASTLLVSSYNEQFF
TGTGCCAGCACCCTGCTAGTAAGCTCCTACAATGAGCAGTTCTTC
>NA|TRBJ1-2|NA|TRBV11-1
CASSLAAGWRNGYTF
TGTGCCAGCAGCTTAGCGGCAGGATGGAGGAATGGCTACACCTTC
>NA|TRBJ1-5|NA|TRBV28
CASSPHEVRHF
TGTGCCAGCAGCCCTCACGAGGTCCGGCATTTT
>NA|TRBJ1-2|once|TRBV15
CATSRDASYGYTF
TGTGCCACCAGCAGAGATGCGAGCTATGGCTACACCTTC
>NA|TRBJ2-5|NA|TRBV30
CAWSVRGGEETQYF
TGTGCCTGGAGTGTTAGGGGGGGGGAAGAGACCCAGTACTTC
>TRBD1|TRBJ2-2|few|TRBV4-2
CASSPRDRGTGELFF
TGTGCCAGCAGCCCCCGGGACAGGGGCACGGGGGAGCTGTTTTTT